This is a list of T cell receptor beta chains from one sample in a study of T cells after yellow fever vaccination. Each CDR3 protein is one row after TCRdb ran MiXCR on the 5' RACE reads. The repertoire holds about 510,000 distinct CDR3 sequences, just over 20% seen once, with less than 20% in the top ten. The sequences come from PBMCs, collected more than 20 days after the first yellow fever vaccination. The receptor source for this set is a man between 18 and 29 years old who received the YFV17D yellow fever vaccine. Both conserved end residues are part of each CDR3. The order of the fields is V gene, CDR3 protein.

v_call: TRBV20-1
cdr3_aa: CSARILARGIHTQYF

v_call: TRBV7-2
cdr3_aa: CASSGQLDSPLHF

v_call: TRBV6-2/TRBV6-3
cdr3_aa: CASSYTAADTQYF

v_call: TRBV20-1
cdr3_aa: CSARRSRGLAKNIQYF

v_call: TRBV7-9
cdr3_aa: CASSLDDGYGYTF

v_call: TRBV7-2
cdr3_aa: CASSFAGSPDTEAFF

v_call: TRBV7-8
cdr3_aa: CASSRLGLQETQYF

v_call: TRBV4-3
cdr3_aa: CASSPVVGDGYTF

v_call: TRBV20-1
cdr3_aa: CSARAQGREQYF

v_call: TRBV20-1
cdr3_aa: CSATGAWAYEQYF

v_call: TRBV27
cdr3_aa: CASSSTQHRMGELFF

v_call: TRBV7-2
cdr3_aa: CASSLASGNGYTF

v_call: TRBV20-1
cdr3_aa: CSARRQGGETQYF

v_call: TRBV27
cdr3_aa: CASRHRGGGMNEQFF

v_call: TRBV5-1
cdr3_aa: CASRSQSYTGELFF

v_call: TRBV7-2
cdr3_aa: CASSFVLSNQPQHF

v_call: TRBV6-1
cdr3_aa: CASTIGASTDTQYF

v_call: TRBV7-9
cdr3_aa: CASSPTETGSPLHF

v_call: TRBV3-1
cdr3_aa: CASRRQGRGTDTQYF

v_call: TRBV29-1
cdr3_aa: CSASPREETQYF

v_call: TRBV12-3/TRBV12-4
cdr3_aa: CASSSGGAFGNQPQHF

v_call: TRBV7-2
cdr3_aa: CASSFAGLSGNTIYF

v_call: TRBV28
cdr3_aa: CASRQLGGNTIYF

v_call: TRBV6-5
cdr3_aa: CASSYLQVSGELFF

v_call: TRBV29-1
cdr3_aa: CSVTYSRDTHQETQYF

v_call: TRBV10-3
cdr3_aa: CAISESLSATGELFF

v_call: TRBV6-5
cdr3_aa: CASSYRWRGGENEQFF

v_call: TRBV9
cdr3_aa: CASTDSQETQYF

v_call: TRBV19
cdr3_aa: CASSMRFQFGGSQPQHF

v_call: TRBV5-6
cdr3_aa: CASSATVVQANTGELFF

v_call: TRBV3-1
cdr3_aa: CASSHRLAGYNEQFF

v_call: TRBV9
cdr3_aa: CASSALGGFSGNTIYF

v_call: TRBV6-1
cdr3_aa: CASRSGKNSNQPQHF

v_call: TRBV13
cdr3_aa: CASSPPTGGGELFF

v_call: TRBV5-1
cdr3_aa: CASSSVGQVLNEQFF

v_call: TRBV5-1
cdr3_aa: CASSQKRTVLGQETQYF

v_call: TRBV28
cdr3_aa: CASSLWLAGRGETQYF

v_call: TRBV20-1
cdr3_aa: CSASTPSQPQHF

v_call: TRBV5-4
cdr3_aa: CASRGSANTGELFF

v_call: TRBV6-1
cdr3_aa: CASSHQGEIEAFF

v_call: TRBV30
cdr3_aa: CAWVRDSNSPLHF

v_call: TRBV6-4
cdr3_aa: CASSEGDTGELFF

v_call: TRBV12-3/TRBV12-4
cdr3_aa: CASSFREPDTQYF

v_call: TRBV28
cdr3_aa: CASSRQGGDEQFF

v_call: TRBV4-1
cdr3_aa: CASSQPTRGRALNEQFF

v_call: TRBV6-1
cdr3_aa: CATSGLAGETQYF

v_call: TRBV20-1
cdr3_aa: CSATRTGVGTEAFF

v_call: TRBV20-1
cdr3_aa: CSARSTGGRNTEAFF

v_call: TRBV7-2
cdr3_aa: CASSLEVAGANVLTF

v_call: TRBV4-2
cdr3_aa: CASSSGTSVSGANVLTF

v_call: TRBV11-2
cdr3_aa: CASSLGPTGQLAKNIQYF

v_call: TRBV7-6
cdr3_aa: CASMGLGTEAFF

v_call: TRBV6-1
cdr3_aa: CASRLPSSLRDEQYF

v_call: TRBV5-1
cdr3_aa: CASSLDFSTRYGYTF

v_call: TRBV5-6
cdr3_aa: CASRISGIPYDLYGYTF

v_call: TRBV10-2
cdr3_aa: CASSEWVGGSPLHF

v_call: TRBV24-1
cdr3_aa: CATSDSAQGHNEQFF

v_call: TRBV6-5
cdr3_aa: CASSSLLGERRNNEQFF

v_call: TRBV6-5
cdr3_aa: CASRYRGTEAFF

v_call: TRBV7-6
cdr3_aa: CASSLGVGPTGELFF